Given below is one T cell receptor beta chain in context. Its antigen is still unknown. Trimming removed 6 bases at V and 4 bases at J, with 14 bases between. CDR3 length: 14 residues. Germline V gene data show CDR1 as MNHEY and CDR2 as SVGAGI. The source of the sample is a study of post-analysis software for immune sequencing data. The TCR beta cDNA libraries carried unique molecular identifiers. TCRdb analysed the PCR reads with MiXCR anew, one entry per CDR3 protein. The data hold 450,000 to 700,000 distinct CDR3 sequences, with roughly two fifths observed a single time. Study outcomes and limitations: The five TRBV segments detected at higher frequency in patients than in controls included TRBV5-6, TRBV5-1 and TRBV20-1.

V is TRBV6-5 and J is TRBJ2-3; D possibly matches TRBD1 or TRBD2 (6 bases each). This receptor was identified in a girl between 10 and 17 years old with multiple sclerosis. Sequencing was done on a sample of blood. The CDR3 DNA sequence: TGTGCCAGCAGCCGAGGGGGGAGTGCAGATACGCAGTATTTT. Its translation: CASSRGGSADTQYF.